This record covers a single TCR beta chain. Its matching antigen is unknown. This clone may be a read error of a much larger clone one base away. Breast cancer patients provided tissue from their axillary draining lymph nodes. MiXCR, run by TCRdb on the multiplex PCR reads, gives a single entry per CDR3 protein. Seen here are 180,000 or so distinct CDR3 sequences, more than 25% observed once, and the top ten hold around 4%. Germline CDR1 DFQATT, CDR2 SNEGSKA (reference sequence). This CDR3 region has 13 residues. The record originates from a study of breast tumors, draining lymph nodes, adjacent tissues. Study-level points and caveats: The lymph node origin of tumor T cells was framed as consistent with a hypothesis, not demonstrated. Tumor TCR diversity was below lymph nodes but above nontumor tissue. Data fit most tumor T cells coming from lymph node, expanding in tumor. Luminal-like breast cancer showed significantly greater tumor-nontumor repertoire similarity than basal-like breast cancer did.

Sequencing input: axillary lymph node tissue. The chain carries TRBV20-1 and TRBJ2-1; D unclear. The receptor's source is a female donor with breast cancer. Some clones in this sample may be carry-over from other donors' samples. In DNA, the CDR3 is TGCAGTGCTAAGAAGGGAAGCTACAATGCGCAGTTCTTC. Encoded protein: CSAKKGSYNAQFF.